The rows below give T cell receptor beta chains drawn from one sample of a study of cytomegalovirus exposure and HLA in healthy donors. Sequenced by immunoSEQ multiplex PCR; TCRdb stores in-frame clones only, minus some. The sample has approximately 100,000 clones; about 80% are singletons. The sequenced sample was PBMCs. These TCRs come from a woman between 40 and 50 years old in good health and CMV-seronegative. CDR3s include the opening cysteine and the closing phenylalanine or tryptophan. The order of the fields is CDR3 length, J gene, D gene, V gene, clone size, CDR3 DNA, CDR3 protein. D genes are given only for firm matches. Part of the rows lack a size; the others show once, few, many or a class for expanded clones.

>13|TRBJ1-2|-|TRBV14|-
TGTGCCAGCAGCCAAGGGACAGTCTATGGCTACACCTTC
CASSQGTVYGYTF
>15|TRBJ1-2|TRBD1|TRBV5-1|-
TGCGCCAGCAGCATGTCCGGGACAGAGACCTATGGCTACACCTTC
CASSMSGTETYGYTF
>14|TRBJ2-2|-|TRBV7-6|-
TGTGCCAGCAGCTCCTCTACTAGGGCCGGGGAGCTGTTTTTT
CASSSSTRAGELFF
>17|TRBJ2-3|TRBD1|TRBV19|-
TGTGCCAGTGCCCCGGGACAGGGGGCGGGTAGGACAGATACGCAGTATTTT
CASAPGQGAGRTDTQYF
>15|TRBJ1-6|TRBD1|TRBV6-4|-
TGTGCCAGCAGTAAGACAGGGCGCGGTTATTCACCCCTCCACTTT
CASSKTGRGYSPLHF
>16|TRBJ1-1|-|TRBV5-1|-
TGCGCCAGCAGCCCACTCGGACGGGGAGGGCACACTGAAGCTTTCTTT
CASSPLGRGGHTEAFF
>18|TRBJ2-2|-|TRBV18|-
TGTGCCAGCTCACCACCGTTAATAACGACACAAGAGACCGGGGAGCTGTTTTTT
CASSPPLITTQETGELFF
>16|TRBJ2-6|-|TRBV7-9|-
TGTGCCAGCAGCTTAGGAGTCCTTACTGGGGCCAACGTCCTGACTTTC
CASSLGVLTGANVLTF
>17|TRBJ2-1|TRBD1|TRBV28|-
TGTGCCAGCAGCCCCTCCGGGACAGGGTCGGGCGACAATGAGCAGTTCTTC
CASSPSGTGSGDNEQFF
>14|TRBJ1-2|TRBD1|TRBV10-3|-
TGTGCCATCAGGGTTTCCGGGACAGTCTATGGCTACACCTTC
CAIRVSGTVYGYTF
>12|TRBJ1-5|-|TRBV10-3|-
TGTGCCATCAGAGAGCAGGGTCAGCCCCAGCATTTT
CAIREQGQPQHF
>15|TRBJ1-5|TRBD1|TRBV7-2|few
TGTGCCAGCAGCTTTTCGTCGACAGGGAATCAGCCCCAGCATTTT
CASSFSSTGNQPQHF
>16|TRBJ1-4|-|TRBV7-9|-
TGTGCCAGCAGCCATAAGAGGGGGGGAACTAATGAAAAACTGTTTTTT
CASSHKRGGTNEKLFF
>18|TRBJ2-6|-|TRBV9|-
TGTGCCAGCAGCGTAGGGGGCCGTCTAGCGTCTGGGGCCAACGTCCTGACTTTC
CASSVGGRLASGANVLTF
>14|TRBJ2-1|-|TRBV5-8|-
TGTGCCAGCAGTCCCCGGTTCGGAGGCAATGAGCAGTTCTTC
CASSPRFGGNEQFF
>13|TRBJ2-1|-|TRBV4-3|-
TGCGCCAGCAGCCAAGATACCGGGAATGAGCAGTTCTTC
CASSQDTGNEQFF
>14|TRBJ1-1|-|TRBV7-9|-
TGTTCCAGCAGCTTCCTAGGCATGAACACTGAAGCTTTCTTT
CSSSFLGMNTEAFF
>14|TRBJ2-3|-|TRBV7-8|few
TGTGCCAGCAGCTCAGGCAGTTCCGCAGATACGCAGTATTTT
CASSSGSSADTQYF
>13|TRBJ1-1|-|TRBV2|-
TGTGCCAGCAGGTGGGGGGGCGAAACTGAAGCTTTCTTT
CASRWGGETEAFF
>15|TRBJ1-5|-|TRBV6-5|-
TGTGCCAGCAGTAGGGGGACTAATAGCAATCAGCCCCAGCATTTT
CASSRGTNSNQPQHF
>14|TRBJ2-2|TRBD2|TRBV11-3|-
TGTGCCAGCAGCTTAGTACGGACTAGCGGGGAGCTGTTTTTT
CASSLVRTSGELFF
>16|TRBJ2-3|TRBD2|TRBV7-2|-
TGTGCCAGCAGCCGAGGTGGGCGGGGGGACACAGATACGCAGTATTTT
CASSRGGRGDTDTQYF
>14|TRBJ2-7|TRBD2|TRBV5-1|-
TGCGCCAGCAGCCTGGGACTAGCTCTTGACGAGCAGTACTTC
CASSLGLALDEQYF
>16|TRBJ1-4|-|TRBV4-2|-
TGTGCCAGCAGCCAAAAGGAGTGGACAGTAACTGAAAAACTGTTTTTT
CASSQKEWTVTEKLFF
>13|TRBJ1-2|-|TRBV10-3|-
TGTGCCACCGCTCTGGGGGACTCAGGCATCTACACCTTC
CATALGDSGIYTF
>12|TRBJ1-5|-|TRBV7-9|-
TGTGCCAGCAGCTTAGGAGCTCAGCCCCAGCATTTT
CASSLGAQPQHF
>16|TRBJ1-2|-|TRBV11-2|-
TGTGCCAGCAGCTTTTCGATCGGGGGATTCGGGTCTGGCTACACCTTC
CASSFSIGGFGSGYTF
>15|TRBJ2-5|-|TRBV4-1|-
TGCGCCAGCAGCCAAGTTGGGGGCGCCCGGGAGACCCAGTACTTC
CASSQVGGARETQYF
>15|TRBJ2-3|TRBD2|TRBV5-4|-
TGTGCCAGCACCACGGGGGGGTACGGCACAGATACGCAGTATTTT
CASTTGGYGTDTQYF
>15|TRBJ1-2|-|TRBV30|-
TGTGCCTGGAGTGCCCCGAGGGACAACAACTATGGCTACACCTTC
CAWSAPRDNNYGYTF
>15|TRBJ2-7|TRBD2|TRBV15|-
TGTGCCACCAGCCCCGGGGACGCGGGGGGGAACGAGCAGTACTTC
CATSPGDAGGNEQYF
>15|TRBJ2-1|TRBD2|TRBV18|-
TGTGCCAGCTCACCAGGACTAGAATCCTACAATGAGCAGTTCTTC
CASSPGLESYNEQFF
>15|TRBJ2-7|-|TRBV7-6|few
TGTGCCAGCAGGGTCTACAGGGAGAGGCCTCTAGAGCAGTACTTC
CASRVYRERPLEQYF
>17|TRBJ2-5|-|TRBV5-4|-
TGTGCCAGCAGGTCCGCGGGGAACGGAGGGATCCAAGAGACCCAGTACTTC
CASRSAGNGGIQETQYF
>13|TRBJ2-2|-|TRBV5-1|-
TGCGCCAGCAGCTTACAGGGCACCGGGGAGCTGTTTTTT
CASSLQGTGELFF
>15|TRBJ1-2|-|TRBV9|-
TGTGCCAGCAGCTCCCGGGGGAGGCAAATCTATGGCTACACCTTC
CASSSRGRQIYGYTF
>13|TRBJ1-2|-|TRBV6-1|-
TGTGCCAGCATTGGACAAGGGGGCTATGGCTACACCTTC
CASIGQGGYGYTF
>13|TRBJ1-5|TRBD1|TRBV10-3|-
TGTGCCATCGGGACAGGGGATGGACAGCCCCAGCATTTT
CAIGTGDGQPQHF
>15|TRBJ2-7|TRBD2|TRBV9|-
TGTGCCAGCAGCGCCTCTAGCGGGGGGACCTACGAGCAGTACTTC
CASSASSGGTYEQYF
>14|TRBJ2-3|TRBD2|TRBV30|few
TGTGCCTGGAGTGCACTAGCGGCCACAGATACGCAGTATTTT
CAWSALAATDTQYF
>17|TRBJ1-2|TRBD1|TRBV28|-
TGTGCCAGCAAGGCGACAGGGGAGGCCGTCCCTAACTATGGCTACACCTTC
CASKATGEAVPNYGYTF
>14|TRBJ2-1|TRBD2|TRBV7-8|-
TGTGCCAGCAGCTTGGGCGGGAGGGCTAATGAGCAGTTCTTC
CASSLGGRANEQFF
>13|TRBJ1-1|-|TRBV21-1|-
TGTGCCAGCAGCAAAGGAGGGAACACTGAAGCTTTCTTT
CASSKGGNTEAFF
>14|TRBJ1-5|-|TRBV19|-
TGTGCCACTCACGCGGGAGGTAGTCGTCAGCCCCAGCATTTT
CATHAGGSRQPQHF
>13|TRBJ1-1|-|TRBV5-1|-
TGCGCCAGCAGCTTGACAGGCAACACTGAAGCTTTCTTT
CASSLTGNTEAFF
>13|TRBJ2-4|-|TRBV28|-
TGTGCCAGCAGCGCTGTTGGGGCCTTGGTTAAGTACTTC
CASSAVGALVKYF
>14|TRBJ2-5|-|TRBV7-2|once
TGTGCCAGCAGCTCCGGGAACCTCAAGGAGACCCAGTACTTC
CASSSGNLKETQYF
>15|TRBJ2-6|-|TRBV6-6|-
TGTGCCAGCAGTTACTACAGGGCTGGGGCCAACGTCCTGACTTTC
CASSYYRAGANVLTF
>15|TRBJ2-2|TRBD1|TRBV30|few
TGTGCCTGGAGTGTGGACAGGATAGTCGGCGGGGAGCTGTTTTTT
CAWSVDRIVGGELFF
>15|TRBJ1-6|TRBD1|TRBV18|few
TGTGCCAGCTCATACACCGGGACAGGGGATTCACCCCTCCACTTT
CASSYTGTGDSPLHF
>13|TRBJ1-5|TRBD1|TRBV28|-
TGTGCCAGCAAAACAGGGGGAGCTCAGCCCCAGCATTTT
CASKTGGAQPQHF
>13|TRBJ2-7|-|TRBV4-3|-
TGCGCCAGCAGCCAAGGGAGAGGGGGAGAGCAGTACTTC
CASSQGRGGEQYF
>14|TRBJ1-1|-|TRBV10-3|once
TGTGCCATCAGTAACCTCCCCGGGGGCACTGAAGCTTTCTTT
CAISNLPGGTEAFF
>16|TRBJ2-7|-|TRBV11-2|-
TGTGCCAGCAGCTTAGACTCGGGACTCATATCTTACGAGCAGTACTTC
CASSLDSGLISYEQYF
>16|TRBJ2-1|TRBD2|TRBV9|-
TGTGCCAGCAGCACCCGAGGGACTAGCGAAGCCGATGAGCAGTTCTTC
CASSTRGTSEADEQFF
>14|TRBJ1-1|TRBD1|TRBV13|-
TGTGCCAGCAGCCGAGGACAGGGGAACACTGAAGCTTTCTTT
CASSRGQGNTEAFF
>15|TRBJ1-1|TRBD1|TRBV28|-
TGTGCCAGCAGTCCCCCGGGACAGAAGAACACTGAAGCTTTCTTT
CASSPPGQKNTEAFF